This entry describes one T cell receptor (beta chain). This clone's antigen is unknown. Base qualities are not provided; no much larger clone lies one nucleotide away. This record comes from a study of CD8+ T cells in alopecia areata (dated 2018 in TCRdb). General notes on the study: Treated patients were enrolled in an open-label pilot trial of oral tofacitinib, 5 to 10 mg twice daily, for moderate-to-severe alopecia areata. The RNA source kit depended on sample type: the PAXgene miRNA kit for fixed scalp, the miRNeasy kit for PBMCs, and the RNeasy kit for mouse skin. immunoSEQ multiplex PCR using 35 Vbeta forward primers and 13 Jbeta reverse primers was used to amplify TCRbeta CDR3 regions. Patients stayed on tofacitinib for 6 to 18 months and then had 6 months of follow-up off drug so that delayed response and recurrence could be assessed. Biopsies were taken from tofacitinib-treated patients at baseline and again at 4 and 24 weeks into treatment, and several of those patients also had a later scalp biopsy. Clonality in the scalp was compared among normal scalp (n=4), patchy alopecia areata scalp (n=8), and alopecia totalis/universalis scalp (n=8). In treated patients, disease severity was measured using the SALT score, which gives the percentage of scalp surface area affected. Human TCRbeta sequencing covered scalp tissue and sorted CD4+ and CD8+ peripheral blood T cells from patchy and totalis/universalis alopecia areata patients and healthy controls. High-throughput TCRbeta sequencing was used to examine T cell clonal expansion in alopecia areata in both the C3H/HeJ mouse model and human patients.

Library prep was done by the immunoSEQ multiplex PCR assay. For TCR sequencing, RNA was extracted from every sample and reverse transcribed into cDNA to serve as template. SuperScript III was used for first-strand cDNA synthesis, primed with a 2:1 mix of oligo-dT and random hexamers. Amplification bias was assessed with a synthetic immune receptor repertoire, and residual bias was removed computationally. The authors' analysis ran thus. After raw reads were preprocessed to remove errors, the CDR3 was defined following IMGT conventions as running from the conserved cysteine to phenylalanine. Clonality was calculated as 1 minus Shannon entropy normalized by log2 of the number of productive unique TCRs. CD4 or CD8 identity of scalp clones was inferred by cross-referencing scalp TCRbeta sequences with sorted blood CD4 and CD8 repertoires. TCRdb mirrors the immuneACCESS table, restricted to in-frame sequences. Some clones are absent from its copies; in checked studies, under half trace to an unresolved V gene, and the reason for the others is unknown. That table furnishes V, J and clone size, whereas the DNA furnished D and trimming. The sample includes approximately 180,000 clones, with approximately 61% observed a single time. The leading ten clones occupy under 1.2% of the sample.

From a lookup of the germline V gene, CDR1 and CDR2 are SNHLY and FYNNEI. From its cysteine to its phenylalanine, the CDR3 spans 14 amino acids. The only DNA kept is the CDR3, 42 bases in frame from the first base. From V the trimming removes 7 bases and from J it removes 1 base, while the gene matches leave 3 bases of the junction unaccounted for. Overall study results and their limits: Unlike mouse skin, which is dominated by gammadelta T cells, normal human skin has resident alphabeta T cells that are also sequenced, and this complicates analysis of the scalp TCR repertoire. Because the treated cohort was small and included a single nonresponder, larger studies are needed to assess links between baseline CD8+ expansion and response. During tofacitinib treatment, many expanded lesional clones stuck around in both scalp and blood, and this persistence may partly explain why relapse happens after treatment is stopped. Shared TCR sequences between patients were less evident than in mice, which may be partly attributable to HLA diversity in the patient population. Compared with normal scalp, lesional scalp, particularly in alopecia totalis/universalis, had higher clonality and more expanded CD8+ clones, which suggests antigenic drive. Tofacitinib significantly decreased scalp clonality and the number of expanded CD8+ clones among the top 100 scalp clones.

According to the study, the label for this sample's time point signals: roughly 24 weeks on oral tofacitinib. This sample's treatment or condition label indicates: oral pan-JAK inhibitor, 5-10 mg twice daily. Lesional scalp punch biopsies and peripheral blood were obtained from alopecia areata patients. PBMCs were isolated by density centrifugation and stained for CD3, CD4 and CD8, and CD4+ and CD8+ T cells were sorted on a FACSAria. This sequence was found in a human donor with alopecia areata. This chain joins TRBV2 to TRBJ2-1, and 8 bases in between align with TRBD2. Sequenced here: CD4+ T cells sorted from blood, sampled at week 24, from a patient treated with tofacitinib. The encoded CDR3 is CASIQRGSYNEQFF. The nucleotides are TGTGCCAGCATCCAGCGGGGGTCCTACAATGAGCAGTTCTTC.